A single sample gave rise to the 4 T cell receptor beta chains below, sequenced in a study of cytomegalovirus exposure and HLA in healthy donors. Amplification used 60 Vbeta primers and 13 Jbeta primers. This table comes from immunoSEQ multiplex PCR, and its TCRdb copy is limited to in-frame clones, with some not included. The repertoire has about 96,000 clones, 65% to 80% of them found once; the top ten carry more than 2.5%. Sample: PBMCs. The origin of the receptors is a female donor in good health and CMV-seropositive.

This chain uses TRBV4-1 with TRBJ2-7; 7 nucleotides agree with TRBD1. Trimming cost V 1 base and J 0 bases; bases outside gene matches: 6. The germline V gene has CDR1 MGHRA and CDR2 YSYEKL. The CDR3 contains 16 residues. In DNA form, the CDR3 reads TGCGCCAGCAGCCAAGGCCGGGACAGAAGCTCCTACGAGCAGTACTTC. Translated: CASSQGRDRSSYEQYF.

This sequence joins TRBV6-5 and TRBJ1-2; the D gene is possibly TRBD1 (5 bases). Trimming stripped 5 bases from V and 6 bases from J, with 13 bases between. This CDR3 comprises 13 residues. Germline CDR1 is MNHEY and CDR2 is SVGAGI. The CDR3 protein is CASSRTRGNGYTF. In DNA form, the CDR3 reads TGTGCCAGCAGTCGGACTCGGGGGAATGGCTACACCTTC.

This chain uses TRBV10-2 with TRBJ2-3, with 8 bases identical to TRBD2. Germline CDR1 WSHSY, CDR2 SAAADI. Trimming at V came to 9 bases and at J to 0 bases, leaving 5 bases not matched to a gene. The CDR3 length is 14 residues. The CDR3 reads CASALAGSTDTQYF. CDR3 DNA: TGCGCCAGTGCGTTAGCGGGGAGCACAGATACGCAGTATTTT.

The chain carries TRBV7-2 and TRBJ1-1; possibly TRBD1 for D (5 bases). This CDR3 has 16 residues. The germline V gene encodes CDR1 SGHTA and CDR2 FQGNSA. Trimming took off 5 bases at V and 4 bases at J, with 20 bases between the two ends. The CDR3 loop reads CASSPYGRGVSTEAFF. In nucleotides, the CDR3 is TGTGCCAGCAGCCCATATGGGCGGGGGGTGAGCACTGAAGCTTTCTTT.